A single sample is the source of the 20 T cell receptor beta chains below, sequenced in a study of early T cells in non-severe SARS-CoV-2 infection (TCRdb year 2021). Library construction relied on 5' RACE. Instrument on record: NextSeq 500. Starting from the raw public reads, TCRdb applied fastp trimming at Q25, assembled clones with MiXCR and retained in-frame beta chains. Each entry is one CDR3 protein sequence, shown with its most common DNA and genes. This sample gives approximately 83,000 distinct CDR3 sequences in total; over 12% of them show up just once. Jointly, the top ten make up 3% of the sample. Sequenced sample: whole blood. The source of these receptors is an adult who was a healthcare worker with PCR-confirmed SARS-CoV-2 infection or an uninfected control (not recorded which).

V is TRBV7-9 and J is TRBJ1-6; no firm D call. This CDR3 spans 13 amino acids. V shed 6 bases and J shed 13 bases, with 16 bases lying between them. Germline V gene sequence: CDR1 SEHNR, CDR2 FQNEAQ (reference sequence). The chain's CDR3 is CASRQSAGVPLHF. The DNA for the CDR3 is TGTGCCAGCAGACAGAGCGCCGGGGTCCCCCTCCACTTT.

This clonotype was found many times. This chain uses TRBV28 with TRBJ1-1, with 12 bases that match TRBD1. This CDR3 is 15 amino acids long. CDR1 and CDR2 (germline): MDHEN, SYDVKM. V trimming: 6 bases; J trimming: 6 bases; junction bases outside the gene matches: 8. DNA of the CDR3: TGTGCCAGCAGACGTAGGGACAGGGGGCTGGCTGAAGCTTTCTTT. The encoded protein is CASRRRDRGLAEAFF.

This clonotype has only a few counts. The rearrangement joins TRBV25-1 to TRBJ1-2; 9 bases line up with TRBD1. CDR1 and CDR2 from the germline V gene are MGHDK and SYGVNS. The CDR3 contains 12 residues. The J segment lost 5 bases and the V segment lost 7 bases, leaving 2 bases of the junction unmatched. This chain's CDR3 is CASTGQGYGYTF. In DNA, the CDR3 is TGTGCCAGCACCGGACAGGGGTATGGCTACACCTTC.

This clonotype was seen repeatedly, ten times or more. The rearrangement links TRBV7-6 to TRBJ2-7; D ambiguous. Germline CDR1 and CDR2: SGHVS and FNYEAQ. V shed 1 base and J shed 7 bases, with 5 bases lying between them. The CDR3 is 11 amino acids. CDR3 sequence reads: CASSLVGEQYF. CDR3 in DNA: TGTGCCAGCAGCTTAGTTGGAGAGCAGTACTTC. Combining the CDR3 with reference TRBV7-6 and TRBJ2-7 gives the whole variable domain GAGVSQSPRYKVTKRGQDVALRCDPISGHVSLYWYRQALGQGPEFLTYFNYEAQQDKSGLPNDRFSAERPEGSISTLTIQRTEQRDSAMYRCASSLVGEQYFGPGTRLTVT.

This clonotype was counted many times. The chain employs TRBV18 and TRBJ2-7; weak D call: TRBD1 (6 bases). The CDR3 extends over 14 amino acids. V was shortened by 0 bases and J by 2 bases, with 8 bases between the two germline ends. Germline CDR1 and CDR2: KGHSH and LQKENI. The chain's CDR3 is CASSPPGQTYEQYF. CDR3 sequence (DNA): TGTGCCAGCTCACCACCGGGACAAACCTACGAGCAGTACTTC.

This clonotype has a handful of counts. The chain has TRBV7-9 and TRBJ2-1, with 14 bases identical to TRBD2. Trimming took 4 bases from V and 8 from J; bases not matched to a gene: 7. The CDR3 runs 16 residues. Per the germline V gene, CDR1 is SEHNR and CDR2 is FQNEAQ (reference sequence). CDR3 region: CASSSRLAGGPDEQFF. Written as DNA, the CDR3 is TGTGCCAGCAGCTCCCGACTAGCGGGAGGGCCTGATGAGCAGTTCTTC.

This clonotype was observed a handful of times. This chain connects TRBV12-5 to TRBJ2-2; 16 bases are a match to TRBD2. This CDR3 region has 20 residues. J gave up 1 base and V 2 bases, and 7 bases lay outside the gene matches. The germline V gene has CDR1 LGHNT and CDR2 FRNRAP. CDR3 DNA sequence: TGTGCTAGTGGTTTGACCCGGGGACTAGCGGGGGGGATGAACACCGGGGAGCTGTTTTTT. It translates to CASGLTRGLAGGMNTGELFF.

This clonotype was observed at least ten times. The V gene is TRBV2, the J gene TRBJ2-3, with TRBD2 matching 7 bases. The CDR3 is 13 residues long. J lost 6 bases, V lost 6 bases, and 6 bases had no gene match. Germline lookup yields CDR1 SNHLY and CDR2 FYNNEI. The CDR3 bases are TGTGCCAGCAGCCGGGGGGAGTGGGATACGCAGTATTTT. Its protein product is CASSRGEWDTQYF.

J is TRBJ2-7 and V is TRBV20-1; D is ambiguous. V lost 0 bases to trimming and J lost 3 bases, with 3 bases between them. Germline V gene lookup returns CDR1 DFQATT and CDR2 SNEGSKA (reference sequence). The CDR3 runs 11 residues. CDR3 residues: CSARDNYEQYF. For the CDR3, the DNA is TGCAGTGCTAGAGATAACTACGAGCAGTACTTC.

This clonotype was observed a few times. Here the CDR3 DNA reads TGCGCCAGCAGCTATTCTCCCCAGCAGGGTAACGAGCAGTACTTC. This encodes CASSYSPQQGNEQYF. This chain connects TRBV4-1 to TRBJ2-7; TRBD1 is a possible D gene (5 bases). V lost 5 bases and J lost 5, with 19 bases in between. Germline lookup yields CDR1 MGHRA and CDR2 YSYEKL. The CDR3 is made up of 15 amino acids.

In its sample, this clonotype was seen many times. The J gene is TRBJ1-1, the V gene TRBV6-1, with D possibly being TRBD1 (5 bases). The CDR3 is 13 residues long. CDR1 and CDR2 from the germline V gene are MNHNS and SASEGT. With 2 bases removed from V and 2 bases from J, the gap between germline ends came to 6 bases. Here the CDR3 DNA reads TGTGCCAGCAGTGAACGGGACAACACTGAAGCTTTCTTT. As protein: CASSERDNTEAFF.

This clonotype has just a few counts. V gene TRBV29-1 combines with J gene TRBJ2-2, with D perhaps TRBD1 (5 bases). Trimming took 2 bases from V and 4 from J, leaving 8 bases between them. The CDR3 totals 13 residues. Germline CDR1 and CDR2: SQVTM and ANQGSEA. The CDR3 DNA reads TGCAGCGTTGAAAGGCAGGGCACCGGGGAGCTGTTTTTT. It is translated as CSVERQGTGELFF.

This clonotype was found many times. This sequence joins TRBV15 and TRBJ2-2; maybe TRBD2 (6 bases). The CDR3 sequence is 17 residues long. The V end lost 0 bases, the J end lost 1 base, and 12 bases lay between the germline ends. Germline-derived CDR1 and CDR2 are LNHNV and YYDKDF (reference sequence). The DNA of the CDR3 is TGTGCCACCAGCAGAGATGAGGGCGGGATGAACACCGGGGAGCTGTTTTTT. Translated: CATSRDEGGMNTGELFF.

This clonotype was seen only a few times. The junction shows a germline mismatch at one end, possibly a read error. This chain uses TRBV4-2 with TRBJ2-5, with 9 bases identical to TRBD2. The CDR3 spans 16 residues. Germline CDR1 reads LGHNA; CDR2 reads YNFKEQ. DNA of the CDR3: TGTGCTAGCAGCCAAGAATCCGCGGGGGGGCGAGAGACCCAGTACTTC. It yields the protein CASSQESAGGRETQYF.

This sequence joins TRBV4-1 and TRBJ2-5; D is unresolved. CDR1 and CDR2 from the germline V gene are MGHRA and YSYEKL. The germline V and J ends were trimmed by 8 bases and 4 bases, with 14 bases remaining between them. This CDR3 contains 13 residues. CDR3 DNA: TGCGCCAGCGGTGGAGCGTATGGAGAGACCCAGTACTTC. The encoded protein is CASGGAYGETQYF.

The chain carries TRBV7-9 and TRBJ2-3, with D possibly TRBD2 on 6 matching bases. The germline V gene has CDR1 SEHNR and CDR2 FQNEAQ (reference sequence). The V end was cut by 1 base, the J end by 4 bases, with 15 bases between. There are 16 residues in the CDR3. CDR3 DNA: TGTGCCAGCAGCTTAGGATTAGCGGCCAGGGCAGATACGCAGTATTTT. Translating it yields CASSLGLAARADTQYF.

This clonotype was detected ten times or more. The V gene is TRBV20-1, the J gene TRBJ2-7, with 7 bases matching TRBD1. CDR1 is DFQATT, CDR2 SNEGSKA, per germline (reference sequence). The CDR3 is made up of 14 amino acids. J gave up 2 bases and V 0 bases, and 4 bases lay outside the gene matches. This CDR3 reads CSARDPGQTYEQYF. CDR3 sequence (DNA): TGCAGTGCTAGAGATCCGGGACAGACCTACGAGCAGTACTTC.

This clonotype was found many times. The chain uses TRBV20-1 and TRBJ2-7, with 8 bases identical to TRBD1. V dropped 5 bases and J dropped 4; count of bases not matched to a gene: 10. CDR1 and CDR2 from the germline V gene are DFQATT and SNEGSKA (reference sequence). The CDR3 covers 14 residues. Written as DNA, the CDR3 is TGCAGTGCTGCCGACAGGGGACTTAATTACGAGCAGTACTTC. Translating gives CSAADRGLNYEQYF.

The chain couples TRBV4-1 to TRBJ1-1; TRBD1 is a possible D gene (5 bases). Looked up from germline, CDR1 is MGHRA and CDR2 is YSYEKL. This CDR3 region has 16 residues. Deletions cut 0 bases from V and 1 base from J, with 12 bases between. The CDR3, as DNA: TGCGCCAGCAGCCAAGATCAGGGCCAGGGGAACACTGAAGCTTTCTTT. Its protein is CASSQDQGQGNTEAFF.

The chain combines TRBV30 with TRBJ1-5; TRBD1 is a possible D gene (5 bases). The CDR3 is 15 residues long. Deletions cut 0 bases from V and 2 bases from J, with 11 bases between. CDR1 and CDR2 (germline): GTSNPN, SVGIG (reference sequence). The CDR3 sequence: CAWSVMRGGNQPQHF. CDR3 sequence (DNA): TGTGCCTGGAGTGTGATGAGGGGTGGCAATCAGCCCCAGCATTTT.